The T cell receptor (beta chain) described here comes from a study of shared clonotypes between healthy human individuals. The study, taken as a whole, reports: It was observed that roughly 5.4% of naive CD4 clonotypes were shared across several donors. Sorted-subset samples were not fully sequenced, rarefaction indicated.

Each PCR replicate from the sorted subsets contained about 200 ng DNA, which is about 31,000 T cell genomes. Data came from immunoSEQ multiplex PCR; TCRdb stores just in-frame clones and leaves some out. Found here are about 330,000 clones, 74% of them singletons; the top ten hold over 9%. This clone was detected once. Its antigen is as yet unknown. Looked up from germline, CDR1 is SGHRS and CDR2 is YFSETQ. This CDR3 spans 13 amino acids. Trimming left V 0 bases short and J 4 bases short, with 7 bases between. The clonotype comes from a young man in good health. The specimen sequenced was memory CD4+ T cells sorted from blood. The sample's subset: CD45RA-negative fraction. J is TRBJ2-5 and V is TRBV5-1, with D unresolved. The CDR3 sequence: CASSLGRTETQYF. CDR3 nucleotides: TGCGCCAGCAGCTTGGGACGGACAGAGACCCAGTACTTC.